Listed below are T cell receptor beta chains from one sample, sequenced in a study of shared clonotypes between healthy human individuals. Profiling relied on immunoSEQ multiplex PCR, and the TCRdb table lists in-frame clones only, not all of them. Of 1,400,000 or so clones listed, approximately 98.5% are singletons. The sequenced material came from naive CD4+ T cells sorted from blood. These receptor sequences come from a man aged 30 to 45 in good health. Both conserved end residues are part of each CDR3. Fields, in order: J gene, V gene, CDR3 protein.

J gene: TRBJ2-3
V gene: TRBV6-5
CDR3 protein: CASTTSDTQYF

J gene: TRBJ2-7
V gene: TRBV20-1
CDR3 protein: CSAQDYEQYF

J gene: TRBJ2-7
V gene: TRBV28
CDR3 protein: CASIHGGSSYEQYF

J gene: TRBJ2-1
V gene: TRBV5-1
CDR3 protein: CASSSPGLADNEQFF

J gene: TRBJ2-3
V gene: TRBV7-3
CDR3 protein: CASSTDRADTQYF

J gene: TRBJ1-5
V gene: TRBV5-1
CDR3 protein: CASSPNQGEGGQPQHF

J gene: TRBJ2-1
V gene: TRBV7-6
CDR3 protein: CASSPPTANEQFF

J gene: TRBJ2-3
V gene: TRBV5-1
CDR3 protein: CASSGTSVSTDTQYF

J gene: TRBJ2-7
V gene: TRBV2
CDR3 protein: CASSGRTSGSSYEQYF

J gene: TRBJ2-1
V gene: TRBV10-1
CDR3 protein: CASSGDGEQFF

J gene: TRBJ2-6
V gene: TRBV28
CDR3 protein: CASSLIRSGANVLTF

J gene: TRBJ1-2
V gene: TRBV15
CDR3 protein: CATSPTGDRTNYGYTF

J gene: TRBJ1-1
V gene: TRBV5-1
CDR3 protein: CASSKGPTNTEAFF

J gene: TRBJ2-2
V gene: TRBV6-4
CDR3 protein: CATSHFFSGTTGELFF

J gene: TRBJ2-3
V gene: TRBV9
CDR3 protein: CASSVEAGGSTDTQYF

J gene: TRBJ2-1
V gene: TRBV29-1
CDR3 protein: CSVGGRVNYNEQFF

J gene: TRBJ2-1
V gene: TRBV9
CDR3 protein: CASSVALLAGGNEQFF

J gene: TRBJ2-2
V gene: TRBV5-1
CDR3 protein: CASSPGLLTGELFF

J gene: TRBJ2-1
V gene: TRBV5-1
CDR3 protein: CASSLLGTLLKSNEQFF

J gene: TRBJ2-1
V gene: TRBV9
CDR3 protein: CASSVISPSTEQFF

J gene: TRBJ2-1
V gene: TRBV2
CDR3 protein: CASSEARLPWGNEQFF

J gene: TRBJ2-1
V gene: TRBV7-9
CDR3 protein: CASSQSFTTLNEQFF

J gene: TRBJ2-7
V gene: TRBV18
CDR3 protein: CASSPMGPTYEQYF

J gene: TRBJ2-3
V gene: TRBV5-6
CDR3 protein: CASSLLGTDTQYF

J gene: TRBJ2-2
V gene: TRBV7-2
CDR3 protein: CASSPGQNTGELFF

J gene: TRBJ2-1
V gene: TRBV7-7
CDR3 protein: CASSARGYNEQFF

J gene: TRBJ1-2
V gene: TRBV7-9
CDR3 protein: CASSAPGVPNYGYTF

J gene: TRBJ2-4
V gene: TRBV5-6
CDR3 protein: CASSLGGPENIQYF

J gene: TRBJ2-1
V gene: TRBV19
CDR3 protein: CASSILRGSLYNEQFF

J gene: TRBJ1-5
V gene: TRBV7-8
CDR3 protein: CASSRTLLGGLNQPQHF

J gene: TRBJ2-7
V gene: TRBV27
CDR3 protein: CASSSHGQGYEQYF

J gene: TRBJ2-7
V gene: TRBV28
CDR3 protein: CASSLIRVPPVHEQYF

J gene: TRBJ2-1
V gene: TRBV29-1
CDR3 protein: CSVEGRPYNEQFF

J gene: TRBJ1-2
V gene: TRBV5-1
CDR3 protein: CASSLELTGVYGYTF

J gene: TRBJ2-7
V gene: TRBV5-1
CDR3 protein: CASSLAGRAGEQYF

J gene: TRBJ1-1
V gene: TRBV5-1
CDR3 protein: CASSPRDPGNTEAFF

J gene: TRBJ2-7
V gene: TRBV9
CDR3 protein: CASSVGTGARDEQYF

J gene: TRBJ2-7
V gene: TRBV25-1
CDR3 protein: CASVGGGPFLDEQYF

J gene: TRBJ1-5
V gene: TRBV19
CDR3 protein: CASSNRLIGNQPQHF

J gene: TRBJ2-3
V gene: TRBV10-2
CDR3 protein: CASSVASTDTQYF

J gene: TRBJ2-3
V gene: TRBV7-9
CDR3 protein: CASSLNSADTQYF

J gene: TRBJ2-5
V gene: TRBV6-1
CDR3 protein: CASSKRTGEMETQYF

J gene: TRBJ2-7
V gene: TRBV10-1
CDR3 protein: CASSSGIYEQYF

J gene: TRBJ2-3
V gene: TRBV7-9
CDR3 protein: CASSTRELSDTQYF

J gene: TRBJ1-1
V gene: TRBV27
CDR3 protein: CAIVSGSRAFF